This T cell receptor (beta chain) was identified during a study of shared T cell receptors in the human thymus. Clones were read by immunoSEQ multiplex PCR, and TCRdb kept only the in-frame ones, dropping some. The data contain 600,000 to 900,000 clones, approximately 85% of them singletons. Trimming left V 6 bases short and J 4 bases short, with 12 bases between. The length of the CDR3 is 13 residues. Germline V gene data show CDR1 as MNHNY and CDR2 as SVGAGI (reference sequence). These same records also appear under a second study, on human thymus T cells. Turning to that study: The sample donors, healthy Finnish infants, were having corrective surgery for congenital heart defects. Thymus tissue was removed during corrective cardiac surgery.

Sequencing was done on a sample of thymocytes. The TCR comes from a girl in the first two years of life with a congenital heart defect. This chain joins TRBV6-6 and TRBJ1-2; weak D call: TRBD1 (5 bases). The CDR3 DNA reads TGTGCCAGCAGCCCAGCGGGGGTCTATGGCTACACCTTC. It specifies CASSPAGVYGYTF.